This is a list of T cell receptor beta chains from one sample in a study of response to subunit inactivated influenza vaccine. TCRdb redid the calling of the RT-PCR reads with MiXCR, one entry per CDR3 protein. This sample yields more than 600,000 distinct CDR3 sequences, of which 15% to 20% are seen a single time; roughly a tenth belongs to the top ten. The input for sequencing was PBMCs from blood, taken around 5 days after vaccination. The receptor set was obtained from a man between 45 and 60 years old who received an inactivated influenza vaccine. Both conserved end residues are part of each CDR3. The order of the fields is J gene, CDR3 length, D gene, V gene, clone size, CDR3 DNA, CDR3 protein. A D gene is named only where the DNA matches it firmly. Part of the rows lack a size; the others show once, few, many or a class for expanded clones.

J: TRBJ2-5; length: 19; D: TRBD2; V: TRBV6-2/TRBV6-3; size: -; DNA: TGTGCCAGCAGTTACGCTACAGCGGGGGGGCGGAGAAAACAAGAGACCCAGTACTTC; CDR3: CASSYATAGGRRKQETQYF
J: TRBJ2-5; length: 16; D: -; V: TRBV20-1; size: -; DNA: TGCTGTGCTCGCTTCGCTCTGGCACTCTACCAAGAGACCCAGTACTTC; CDR3: CCARFALALYQETQYF
J: TRBJ1-2; length: 14; D: TRBD1; V: TRBV5-6; size: few; DNA: TGTGCCAGCAGCTTTAAACAGGGGATCGGGAGCTACACCTTC; CDR3: CASSFKQGIGSYTF
J: TRBJ2-1; length: 15; D: TRBD2; V: TRBV20-1; size: few; DNA: TGCAGTGCTAGCACCGGGACTAGCGGGACGGATGAGCAGTTCTTC; CDR3: CSASTGTSGTDEQFF
J: TRBJ2-7; length: 15; D: TRBD2; V: TRBV27; size: -; DNA: TGTGCCAGCAGTCCGAAGACTAGCGGTCCCTACGAGCAGTACTTC; CDR3: CASSPKTSGPYEQYF
J: TRBJ2-1; length: 16; D: -; V: TRBV5-1; size: -; DNA: TGCGCCAGCAGCTCGTCGGGGCGGAACTCCTACAATGAGCAGTTCTTC; CDR3: CASSSSGRNSYNEQFF
J: TRBJ2-2; length: 18; D: -; V: TRBV7-3; size: -; DNA: TGTGCCAGCAGCTTAAATCCCAGGGACCATCTGAACACCGGGGAGCTGTTTTTT; CDR3: CASSLNPRDHLNTGELFF
J: TRBJ2-5; length: 17; D: TRBD2; V: TRBV11-2; size: few; DNA: TGTGCCAGCGCGACCTTCCGGGGCGGGGGGGCCGGTGAGACCCAGTACTTC; CDR3: CASATFRGGGAGETQYF
J: TRBJ2-5; length: 14; D: -; V: TRBV20-1; size: -; DNA: TGCAGTGCTAGAGGGGCGGGACAGATAGAGACCCAGTACTTC; CDR3: CSARGAGQIETQYF
J: TRBJ2-7; length: 12; D: -; V: TRBV20-1; size: few; DNA: TGCAGTGCTAGAGCATTCTCCTACGAGCAGTACTTC; CDR3: CSARAFSYEQYF
J: TRBJ2-7; length: 16; D: -; V: TRBV12-3/TRBV12-4; size: few; DNA: TGTGCCAGCAGTCCCCTTTTCGGACAAGGGGGGCTCGAGCAGTACTTC; CDR3: CASSPLFGQGGLEQYF
J: TRBJ2-7; length: 15; D: TRBD1; V: TRBV3-1; size: -; DNA: TGTGCCAGCAGCTTTTGGGGACAGGGGGCACGAGAGCAGTACTTC; CDR3: CASSFWGQGAREQYF
J: TRBJ1-3; length: 11; D: -; V: TRBV7-9; size: few; DNA: TGTGCCAGCAGGTCTGAGGGCACCATATATTTT; CDR3: CASRSEGTIYF
J: TRBJ1-1; length: 15; D: -; V: TRBV7-9; size: few; DNA: TGTGCCAGCAGCGCACAGGGCGGGGGGAACACTGAAGCTTTCTTT; CDR3: CASSAQGGGNTEAFF
J: TRBJ2-1; length: 12; D: TRBD2; V: TRBV6-2/TRBV6-3; size: many; DNA: TGTGCCAGCAGTCTCGGACTAGCGGGTCCGTTCTTC; CDR3: CASSLGLAGPFF
J: TRBJ1-5; length: 15; D: -; V: TRBV20-1; size: -; DNA: TGCAGTGCTAGAGGTCAAGGGGGTAACTATCAGCCCCAGCATTTT; CDR3: CSARGQGGNYQPQHF
J: TRBJ2-7; length: 14; D: -; V: TRBV7-2; size: -; DNA: TGTGCCAGCAGCCCACGTATCCTACCCTACGAGCAGTACTTC; CDR3: CASSPRILPYEQYF